This is a list of T cell receptor beta chains from one sample in a study of T cell clones after liver transplantation. Profiling relied on immunoSEQ multiplex PCR, and the TCRdb table lists in-frame clones only, not all of them. The data show roughly 65,000 clones, with around 92% seen just once and approximately 0.92% held by the top ten. Here the sequenced sample was CD4+ T cells from blood, taken approximately 26 months after liver transplant. The receptors originated from a human patient who received a liver transplant. Among the T cells, some may be from the graft donor. Each CDR3 is given with its conserved first and last residue. The order of the fields is V gene, J gene, clone size, D gene, CDR3 protein, CDR3 DNA. A D gene is named only where the DNA matches it firmly. Size tells how often a clone was seen (once, few, many) or the class of an expanded clone, and some rows leave it out.

v_gene: TRBV10-3; j_gene: TRBJ2-6; abundance: NA; d_gene: NA; CDR3aa: CAISPDSGANVLTF; CDR3nt: TGTGCCATCAGTCCGGACTCTGGGGCCAACGTCCTGACTTTC
v_gene: TRBV7-9; j_gene: TRBJ2-3; abundance: NA; d_gene: TRBD1; CDR3aa: CASSLSTGGRDTQYF; CDR3nt: TGTGCCAGCAGCTTAAGCACAGGGGGCAGAGATACGCAGTATTTT
v_gene: TRBV19; j_gene: TRBJ2-1; abundance: NA; d_gene: NA; CDR3aa: CASSIVLAGDNEQFF; CDR3nt: TGTGCCAGTAGTATAGTGCTAGCTGGGGACAATGAGCAGTTCTTC
v_gene: TRBV5-1; j_gene: TRBJ2-7; abundance: NA; d_gene: TRBD1; CDR3aa: CASSPGAGGYEQYF; CDR3nt: TGCGCCAGCAGCCCCGGGGCAGGGGGCTACGAGCAGTACTTC
v_gene: TRBV7-9; j_gene: TRBJ2-7; abundance: NA; d_gene: TRBD2; CDR3aa: CASSRLAGYEQYF; CDR3nt: TGTGCCAGCAGCCGACTAGCGGGTTACGAGCAGTACTTC
v_gene: TRBV21-1; j_gene: TRBJ2-4; abundance: NA; d_gene: NA; CDR3aa: CASSYTSGSDRVAKNIQYF; CDR3nt: TGTGCCAGCAGCTACACTAGCGGGAGTGACAGGGTCGCCAAAAACATTCAGTACTTC
v_gene: TRBV21-1; j_gene: TRBJ1-2; abundance: NA; d_gene: NA; CDR3aa: CASSKRLLGGSYRYTF; CDR3nt: TGTGCCAGCAGCAAACGGCTCCTAGGGGGTAGCTATCGCTACACCTTC
v_gene: TRBV10-3; j_gene: TRBJ1-3; abundance: NA; d_gene: NA; CDR3aa: CAISESRGGAGNTIYF; CDR3nt: TGTGCCATCAGTGAGTCGAGGGGGGGAGCTGGAAACACCATATATTTT
v_gene: TRBV27; j_gene: TRBJ1-5; abundance: NA; d_gene: NA; CDR3aa: CASSLWGKNQPQHF; CDR3nt: TGTGCCAGCAGTTTATGGGGGAAAAATCAGCCCCAGCATTTT
v_gene: TRBV29-1; j_gene: TRBJ1-2; abundance: NA; d_gene: NA; CDR3aa: CSVGAGDYTF; CDR3nt: TGCAGCGTTGGAGCTGGGGACTACACCTTC
v_gene: TRBV9; j_gene: TRBJ2-7; abundance: NA; d_gene: TRBD1; CDR3aa: CASSGQGAGEQYF; CDR3nt: TGTGCCAGCAGCGGACAGGGGGCGGGAGAGCAGTACTTC
v_gene: TRBV28; j_gene: TRBJ2-2; abundance: NA; d_gene: NA; CDR3aa: CASSEMISNTGELFF; CDR3nt: TGTGCCAGCAGTGAGATGATTTCGAACACCGGGGAGCTGTTTTTT
v_gene: TRBV5-1; j_gene: TRBJ2-2; abundance: few; d_gene: NA; CDR3aa: CASSRRGTDNYANTGELFF; CDR3nt: TGCGCCAGCAGCCGGCGGGGTACAGACAATTACGCGAACACCGGGGAGCTGTTTTTT
v_gene: TRBV7-9; j_gene: TRBJ2-7; abundance: NA; d_gene: NA; CDR3aa: CASSSEFYEQYF; CDR3nt: TGTGCCAGCAGCTCAGAGTTTTACGAGCAGTACTTC
v_gene: TRBV10-3; j_gene: TRBJ1-1; abundance: NA; d_gene: NA; CDR3aa: CAISRDPITEAFF; CDR3nt: TGTGCCATCAGCCGGGATCCAATTACTGAAGCTTTCTTT
v_gene: TRBV18; j_gene: TRBJ1-2; abundance: NA; d_gene: NA; CDR3aa: CASSPPSGGSSGYTF; CDR3nt: TGTGCCAGCTCACCACCATCGGGGGGAAGCTCTGGCTACACCTTC
v_gene: TRBV28; j_gene: TRBJ1-1; abundance: NA; d_gene: NA; CDR3aa: CASSPAAGVGTEAFF; CDR3nt: TGTGCCAGCAGCCCCGCGGCGGGGGTGGGAACTGAAGCTTTCTTT
v_gene: TRBV5-6; j_gene: TRBJ2-3; abundance: NA; d_gene: TRBD2; CDR3aa: CASGLSGSGPDTQYF; CDR3nt: TGTGCCAGCGGATTGAGCGGGAGTGGCCCAGATACGCAGTATTTT
v_gene: TRBV4-3; j_gene: TRBJ2-2; abundance: NA; d_gene: NA; CDR3aa: CASSPSPQGAVSGRPGAGELFF; CDR3nt: TGCGCCAGCAGCCCCAGCCCACAGGGGGCGGTTAGCGGGAGGCCCGGGGCCGGGGAGCTGTTTTTT
v_gene: TRBV5-1; j_gene: TRBJ2-1; abundance: NA; d_gene: NA; CDR3aa: CASSPEHGRNNEQFF; CDR3nt: TGCGCCAGCAGCCCGGAACATGGACGTAACAATGAGCAGTTCTTC
v_gene: TRBV18; j_gene: TRBJ2-7; abundance: NA; d_gene: NA; CDR3aa: CASSPDQTYEQYF; CDR3nt: TGTGCCAGCTCACCCGACCAGACCTACGAGCAGTACTTC
v_gene: TRBV14; j_gene: TRBJ2-2; abundance: NA; d_gene: NA; CDR3aa: CASSQDRMGGMNTGELFF; CDR3nt: TGTGCCAGCAGCCAAGATAGGATGGGGGGAATGAACACCGGGGAGCTGTTTTTT
v_gene: TRBV25-1; j_gene: TRBJ2-5; abundance: NA; d_gene: TRBD2; CDR3aa: CASSSTSGRAIHIETQYF; CDR3nt: TGTGCCAGCAGTTCGACTAGCGGGAGGGCCATTCATATAGAGACCCAGTACTTC
v_gene: TRBV29-1; j_gene: TRBJ1-3; abundance: NA; d_gene: TRBD1; CDR3aa: CSVETGLGGNTIYF; CDR3nt: TGCAGCGTTGAGACAGGGTTAGGAGGAAACACCATATATTTT
v_gene: TRBV27; j_gene: TRBJ2-1; abundance: NA; d_gene: TRBD2; CDR3aa: CASSLRLAGSSYNEQFF; CDR3nt: TGTGCCAGCAGTCTCCGACTAGCGGGAAGCTCCTACAATGAGCAGTTCTTC
v_gene: TRBV7-9; j_gene: TRBJ2-7; abundance: NA; d_gene: NA; CDR3aa: CASRVQFGEQYF; CDR3nt: TGTGCCAGCAGGGTTCAGTTTGGAGAGCAGTACTTC
v_gene: TRBV7-3; j_gene: TRBJ1-5; abundance: few; d_gene: TRBD1; CDR3aa: CASSRQGEIISNQPQHF; CDR3nt: TGTGCCAGCAGCCGACAGGGGGAGATAATTAGCAATCAGCCCCAGCATTTT
v_gene: TRBV7-6; j_gene: TRBJ2-5; abundance: NA; d_gene: NA; CDR3aa: CASSLAPGPETQYF; CDR3nt: TGTGCCAGCAGCTTAGCGCCGGGTCCGGAGACCCAGTACTTC
v_gene: TRBV7-2; j_gene: TRBJ2-7; abundance: NA; d_gene: NA; CDR3aa: CASSLVVALDSYEQYF; CDR3nt: TGTGCCAGCAGCCTAGTCGTAGCGCTCGACTCCTACGAGCAGTACTTC
v_gene: TRBV21-1; j_gene: TRBJ1-5; abundance: NA; d_gene: NA; CDR3aa: CASSKGQINQPQHF; CDR3nt: TGTGCCAGCAGCAAAGGACAGATCAATCAGCCCCAGCATTTT
v_gene: TRBV7-9; j_gene: TRBJ1-4; abundance: NA; d_gene: NA; CDR3aa: CASSQQGNEKLFF; CDR3nt: TGTGCCAGCAGCCAGCAGGGGAATGAAAAACTGTTTTTT
v_gene: TRBV7-7; j_gene: TRBJ2-1; abundance: once; d_gene: NA; CDR3aa: CASSLGVGDEQFF; CDR3nt: TGTGCTAGCAGCTTAGGGGTGGGGGATGAGCAGTTCTTC
v_gene: TRBV5-8; j_gene: TRBJ2-7; abundance: NA; d_gene: NA; CDR3aa: CASSSVRSSYEQYF; CDR3nt: TGTGCCAGCAGCTCTGTAAGGAGCTCCTACGAGCAGTACTTC
v_gene: TRBV6-5; j_gene: TRBJ2-7; abundance: NA; d_gene: TRBD2; CDR3aa: CASSTGTSGPYEQYF; CDR3nt: TGTGCCAGCAGTACCGGGACTAGCGGGCCTTACGAGCAGTACTTC
v_gene: TRBV6-1; j_gene: TRBJ1-4; abundance: NA; d_gene: NA; CDR3aa: CASRQGIDEKLFF; CDR3nt: TGTGCCAGCAGACAGGGTATAGATGAAAAACTGTTTTTT
v_gene: TRBV28; j_gene: TRBJ2-4; abundance: once; d_gene: NA; CDR3aa: CASSSPPGAGRNIQYF; CDR3nt: TGTGCCAGCAGCTCTCCCCCAGGGGCAGGGAGAAACATTCAGTACTTC
v_gene: TRBV4-3; j_gene: TRBJ2-1; abundance: NA; d_gene: TRBD2; CDR3aa: CASSQGLLGLGEVEQFF; CDR3nt: TGCGCCAGCAGCCAAGGGCTGTTGGGACTAGGAGAGGTTGAGCAGTTCTTC
v_gene: TRBV6-1; j_gene: TRBJ2-7; abundance: NA; d_gene: NA; CDR3aa: CASSVSSTGVYEQYF; CDR3nt: TGTGCCAGCAGTGTGAGCTCGACGGGAGTATACGAGCAGTACTTC
v_gene: TRBV15; j_gene: TRBJ2-7; abundance: NA; d_gene: NA; CDR3aa: CATSRDGGGLSSYEQYF; CDR3nt: TGTGCCACCAGCAGAGATGGTGGGGGGCTAAGCTCCTACGAGCAGTACTTC
v_gene: TRBV28; j_gene: TRBJ1-1; abundance: NA; d_gene: TRBD1; CDR3aa: CASSLSGQGNTEAFF; CDR3nt: TGTGCCAGCAGTCTAAGTGGACAGGGAAACACTGAAGCTTTCTTT
v_gene: TRBV27; j_gene: TRBJ2-3; abundance: NA; d_gene: NA; CDR3aa: CASSFLGATADTQYF; CDR3nt: TGTGCCAGCAGTTTTTTGGGGGCCACGGCAGATACGCAGTATTTT
v_gene: TRBV10-3; j_gene: TRBJ2-2; abundance: NA; d_gene: TRBD2; CDR3aa: CAISESGTRTSTGELFF; CDR3nt: TGTGCCATCAGTGAGTCGGGGACTAGAACGAGCACCGGGGAGCTGTTTTTT
v_gene: TRBV19; j_gene: TRBJ1-2; abundance: NA; d_gene: TRBD1; CDR3aa: CASSPARRGRGGYTF; CDR3nt: TGTGCCAGTAGTCCGGCACGCAGGGGGCGGGGTGGCTACACCTTC